The next 5 T cell receptor beta chains were all read from a single sample in a study of beta chain features in type 1 diabetes. Study-level results: Shorter TCRB CDR3s, moderately but significantly so, marked every one of the four CD4+ subsets in Type 1 diabetes patients.

TCRB transcripts that were expressed got sequenced, as all of the isolated RNA had been reverse transcribed. The table came from immunoSEQ multiplex PCR; TCRdb's copy has only in-frame clones and leaves some out. The sample includes about 180,000 clones, about 8% of them seen just once. Their antigen targets remain unknown. Sequenced material: central memory CD4+ T cells from blood. The receptors shown here come from a woman in her forties with type 1 diabetes.

This clone was recorded a few times. The chain links TRBV28 to TRBJ1-1; D perhaps matches TRBD1 (6 bases). CDR3 length equals 16 residues. Trimming cost V 1 base and J 1 base, with 13 bases left between them. The germline gives CDR1 MDHEN, CDR2 SYDVKM. The CDR3 is CASSLSGTGRNTEAFF. CDR3 coding DNA: TGTGCCAGCAGTTTATCTGGTACAGGGAGGAACACTGAAGCTTTCTTT.

The V and J genes are TRBV9 and TRBJ2-7; 8 bases line up with TRBD1. This CDR3 contains 13 residues. V shed 3 bases and J 5 bases; nucleotides not matched to a gene: 4. Looked up from germline, CDR1 is SGDLS and CDR2 is YYNGEE. CDR3 protein: CASSAQGAHEQYF. The CDR3, as DNA: TGTGCCAGCAGCGCGCAGGGGGCCCACGAGCAGTACTTC.

This clone was seen only a few times. CDR3 residues: CSVRGTSGRTSTDTQYF. CDR3 bases: TGCAGCGTCCGCGGGACTAGCGGGAGAACTAGCACAGATACGCAGTATTTT. The chain recombines TRBV29-1 with TRBJ2-3; 14 nucleotides line up with TRBD2. The CDR3 is 17 residues long. V shed 6 bases, J shed 0 bases, and the junction held 8 bases outside the gene matches. CDR1 and CDR2 from the germline V gene are SQVTM and ANQGSEA.

This chain connects TRBV7-2 to TRBJ2-7, with TRBD2 matching over 9 bases. Germline assignment: CDR1 SGHTA and CDR2 FQGNSA. After removal of 0 bases from V and 7 bases from J, the junction contained 7 bases not matched to a gene. This CDR3 is built from 15 residues. CDR3 coding DNA: TGTGCCAGCAGCTTAGCTAGCGGGAGTTCGGATGAGCAGTACTTC. Protein sequence: CASSLASGSSDEQYF.

The sample holds many counts of this clone. The genes are TRBV21-1 and TRBJ2-7; the DNA was not compared with TRBD2, the D call given in the table. TRBV21-1 is an annotated pseudogene. The CDR3 contains 16 residues. The CDR3 loop is CASSPNRLTSAYEQYF. CDR3 sequence (DNA): TGTGCCAGCAGCCCCAATCGCCTGACTAGCGCCTACGAGCAGTACTTC.